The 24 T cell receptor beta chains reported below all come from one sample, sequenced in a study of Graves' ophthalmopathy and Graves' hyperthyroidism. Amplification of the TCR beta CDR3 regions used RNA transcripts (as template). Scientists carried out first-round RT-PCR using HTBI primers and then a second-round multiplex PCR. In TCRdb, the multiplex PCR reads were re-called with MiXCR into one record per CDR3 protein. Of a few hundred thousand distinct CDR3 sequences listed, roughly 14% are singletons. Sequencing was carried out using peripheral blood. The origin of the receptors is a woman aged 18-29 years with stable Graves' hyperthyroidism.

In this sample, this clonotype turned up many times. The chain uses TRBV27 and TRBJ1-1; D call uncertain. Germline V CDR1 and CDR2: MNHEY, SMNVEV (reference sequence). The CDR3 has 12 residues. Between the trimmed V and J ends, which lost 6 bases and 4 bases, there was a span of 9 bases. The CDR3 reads CASRQPGTEAFF. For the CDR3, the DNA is TGTGCCAGCAGACAACCCGGCACTGAAGCTTTCTTT.

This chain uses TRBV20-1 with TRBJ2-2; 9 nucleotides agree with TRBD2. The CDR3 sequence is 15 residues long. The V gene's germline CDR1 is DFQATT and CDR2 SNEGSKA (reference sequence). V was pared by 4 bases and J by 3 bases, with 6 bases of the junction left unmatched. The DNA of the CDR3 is TGCAGTGCTAAAACGCGGGGGGGATACACCGGGGAGCTGTTTTTT. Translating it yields CSAKTRGGYTGELFF.

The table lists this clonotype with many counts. CDR3 region: CASSYLPSDRAGYSNQPQHF. For the CDR3, the DNA is TGCGCCAGCAGCTACTTGCCCTCGGACAGGGCAGGATATAGCAATCAGCCCCAGCATTTT. The chain recombines TRBV5-1 with TRBJ1-5, with TRBD1 matching over 8 bases. Germline V gene sequence: CDR1 SGHRS, CDR2 YFSETQ. The CDR3 covers 20 residues. V gave up 3 bases and J gave up 0 bases; unmatched junction bases: 17.

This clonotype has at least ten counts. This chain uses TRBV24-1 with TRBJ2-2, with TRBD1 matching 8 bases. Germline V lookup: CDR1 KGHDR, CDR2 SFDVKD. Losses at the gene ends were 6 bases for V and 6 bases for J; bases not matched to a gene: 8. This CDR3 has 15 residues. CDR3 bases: TGTGCCACCAGTAGGGCCAGGGGGCCTGCCGGGGAGCTGTTTTTT. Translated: CATSRARGPAGELFF.

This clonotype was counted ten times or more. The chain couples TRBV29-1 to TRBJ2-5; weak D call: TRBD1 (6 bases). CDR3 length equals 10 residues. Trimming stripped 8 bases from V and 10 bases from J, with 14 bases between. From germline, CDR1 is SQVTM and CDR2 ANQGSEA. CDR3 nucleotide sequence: TGCAGCACCTGGGGGCAGGGCCAGTACTTC. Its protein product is CSTWGQGQYF. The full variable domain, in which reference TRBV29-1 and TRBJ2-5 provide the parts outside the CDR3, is SAVISQKPSRDICQRGTSLTIQCQVDSQVTMMFWYRQQPGQSLTLIATANQGSEATYESGFVIDKFPISRPNLTFSTLTVSNMSPEDSSIYLCSTWGQGQYFGPGTRLLVL.

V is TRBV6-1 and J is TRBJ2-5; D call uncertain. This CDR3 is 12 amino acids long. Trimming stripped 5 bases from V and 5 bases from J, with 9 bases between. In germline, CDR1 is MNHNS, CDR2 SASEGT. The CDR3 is CASSPQDETQYF. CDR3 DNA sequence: TGTGCCAGCAGTCCTCAGGATGAGACCCAGTACTTC.

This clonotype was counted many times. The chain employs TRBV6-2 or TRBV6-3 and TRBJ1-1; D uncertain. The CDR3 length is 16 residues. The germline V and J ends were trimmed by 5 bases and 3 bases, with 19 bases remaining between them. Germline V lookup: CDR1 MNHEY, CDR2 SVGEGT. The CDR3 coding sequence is TGTGCCAGCAGTAGACCTATAAACCCTTTGGACACTGAAGCTTTCTTT. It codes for CASSRPINPLDTEAFF.

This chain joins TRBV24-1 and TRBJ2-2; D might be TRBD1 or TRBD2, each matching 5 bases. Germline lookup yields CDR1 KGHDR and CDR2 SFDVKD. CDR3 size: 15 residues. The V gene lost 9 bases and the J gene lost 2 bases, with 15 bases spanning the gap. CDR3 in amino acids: CATADLGDNTGELFF. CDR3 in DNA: TGTGCCACCGCCGACCTCGGGGACAACACCGGGGAGCTGTTTTTT.

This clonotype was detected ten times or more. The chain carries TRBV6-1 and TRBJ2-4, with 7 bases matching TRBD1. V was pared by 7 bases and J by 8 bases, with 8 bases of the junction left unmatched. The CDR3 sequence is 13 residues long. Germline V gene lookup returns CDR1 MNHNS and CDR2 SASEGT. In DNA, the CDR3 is TGTGCCAGCACTGAGACAGGGCGGGACATTCAGTACTTC. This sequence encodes CASTETGRDIQYF.

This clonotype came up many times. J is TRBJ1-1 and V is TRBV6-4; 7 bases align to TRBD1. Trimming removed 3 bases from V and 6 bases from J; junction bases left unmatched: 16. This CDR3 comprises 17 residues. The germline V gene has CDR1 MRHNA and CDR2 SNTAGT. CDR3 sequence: CASSESLFLGDSAEAFF. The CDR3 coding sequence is TGTGCCAGCAGTGAGTCGCTATTCCTTGGGGACAGTGCTGAAGCTTTCTTT.

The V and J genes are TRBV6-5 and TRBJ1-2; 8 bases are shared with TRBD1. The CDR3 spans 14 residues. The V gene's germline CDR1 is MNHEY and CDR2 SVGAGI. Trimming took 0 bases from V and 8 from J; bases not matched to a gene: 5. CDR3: CASSYSPQGGGYTF. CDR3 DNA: TGTGCCAGCAGTTACTCGCCACAGGGGGGGGGCTACACCTTC.

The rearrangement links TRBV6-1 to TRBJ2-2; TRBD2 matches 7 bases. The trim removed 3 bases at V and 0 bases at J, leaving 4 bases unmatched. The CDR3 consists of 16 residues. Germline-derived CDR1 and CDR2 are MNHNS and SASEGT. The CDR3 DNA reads TGTGCCAGCAGTGAGCTAGCGGCTCCGAACACCGGGGAGCTGTTTTTT. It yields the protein CASSELAAPNTGELFF.

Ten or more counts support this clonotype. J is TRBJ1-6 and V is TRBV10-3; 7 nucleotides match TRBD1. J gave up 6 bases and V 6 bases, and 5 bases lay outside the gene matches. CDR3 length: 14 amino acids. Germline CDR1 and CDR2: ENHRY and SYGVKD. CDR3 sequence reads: CAISYGTVNSPLHF. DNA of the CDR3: TGTGCCATCAGCTACGGGACAGTTAATTCACCCCTCCACTTT.

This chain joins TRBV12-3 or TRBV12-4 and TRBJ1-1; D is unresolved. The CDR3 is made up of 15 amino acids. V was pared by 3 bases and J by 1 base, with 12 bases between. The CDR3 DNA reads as TGTGCCAGCAGTTTCGGGTATAGGGCGAACACTGAAGCTTTCTTT. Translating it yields CASSFGYRANTEAFF.

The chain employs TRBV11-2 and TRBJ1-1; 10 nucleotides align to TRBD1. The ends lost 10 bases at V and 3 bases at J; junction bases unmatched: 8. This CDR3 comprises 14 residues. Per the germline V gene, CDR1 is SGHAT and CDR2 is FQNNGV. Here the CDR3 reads CATAGTGAYTEAFF. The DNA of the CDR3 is TGTGCCACCGCCGGGACAGGGGCTTACACTGAAGCTTTCTTT.

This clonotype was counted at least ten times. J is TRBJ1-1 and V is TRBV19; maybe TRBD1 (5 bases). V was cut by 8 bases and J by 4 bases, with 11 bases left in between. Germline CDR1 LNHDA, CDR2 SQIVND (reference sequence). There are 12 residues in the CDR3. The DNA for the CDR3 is TGTGCCAGTGGACACGAGGGCACTGAAGCTTTCTTT. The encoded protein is CASGHEGTEAFF.

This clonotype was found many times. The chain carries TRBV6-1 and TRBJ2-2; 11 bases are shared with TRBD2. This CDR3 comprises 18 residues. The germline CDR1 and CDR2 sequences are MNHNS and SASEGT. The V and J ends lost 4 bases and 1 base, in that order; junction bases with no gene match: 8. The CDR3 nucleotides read TGTGCCAGCAGTGCGGCTAGCGGGGGGCTTATGAACACCGGGGAGCTGTTTTTT. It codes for CASSAASGGLMNTGELFF.

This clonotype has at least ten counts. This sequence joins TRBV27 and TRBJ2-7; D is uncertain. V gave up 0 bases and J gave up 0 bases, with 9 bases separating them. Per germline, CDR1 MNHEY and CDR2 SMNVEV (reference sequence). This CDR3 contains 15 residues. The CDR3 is CASSLSRQSSYEQYF. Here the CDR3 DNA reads TGTGCCAGCAGTTTATCCAGGCAGAGCTCCTACGAGCAGTACTTC.

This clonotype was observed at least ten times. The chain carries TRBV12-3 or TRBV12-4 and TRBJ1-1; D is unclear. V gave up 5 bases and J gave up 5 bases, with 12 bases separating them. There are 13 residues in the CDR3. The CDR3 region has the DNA TGTGCCAGCAGTCCACCCTTAGCAACTGAAGCTTTCTTT. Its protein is CASSPPLATEAFF.

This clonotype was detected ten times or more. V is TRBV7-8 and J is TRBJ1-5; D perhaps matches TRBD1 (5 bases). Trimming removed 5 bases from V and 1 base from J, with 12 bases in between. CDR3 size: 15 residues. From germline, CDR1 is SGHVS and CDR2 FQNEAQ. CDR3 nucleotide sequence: TGTGCCAGCAGCGCCACAGGTGGGAGCAATCAGCCCCAGCATTTT. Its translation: CASSATGGSNQPQHF.

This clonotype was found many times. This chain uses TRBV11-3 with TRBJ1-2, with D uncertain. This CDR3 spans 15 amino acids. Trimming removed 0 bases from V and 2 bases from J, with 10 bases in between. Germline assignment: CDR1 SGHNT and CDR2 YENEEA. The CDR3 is CASSLEQEWNYGYTF. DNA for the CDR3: TGTGCCAGCAGCTTAGAGCAGGAATGGAACTATGGCTACACCTTC.

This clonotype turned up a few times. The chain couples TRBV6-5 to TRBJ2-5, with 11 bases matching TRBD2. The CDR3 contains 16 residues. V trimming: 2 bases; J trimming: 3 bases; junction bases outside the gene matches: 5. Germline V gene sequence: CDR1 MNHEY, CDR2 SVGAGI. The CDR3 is CASSYPQLAGEETQYF. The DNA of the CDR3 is TGTGCCAGCAGTTACCCCCAACTAGCGGGGGAAGAGACCCAGTACTTC.

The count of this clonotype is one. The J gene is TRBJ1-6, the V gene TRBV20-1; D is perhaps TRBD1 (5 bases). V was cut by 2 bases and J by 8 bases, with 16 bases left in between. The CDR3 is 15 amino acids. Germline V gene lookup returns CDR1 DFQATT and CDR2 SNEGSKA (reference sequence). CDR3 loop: CSARSGTTHYSPLHF. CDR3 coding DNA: TGCAGTGCTAGATCAGGGACTACCCACTATTCACCCCTCCACTTT.

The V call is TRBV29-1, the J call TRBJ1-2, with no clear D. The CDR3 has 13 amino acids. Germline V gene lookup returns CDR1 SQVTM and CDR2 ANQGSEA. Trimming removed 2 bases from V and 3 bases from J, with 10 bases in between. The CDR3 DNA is TGCAGCGTTGAACAGGAGCCCCACTATGGCTACACCTTC. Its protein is CSVEQEPHYGYTF.